This is a list of T cell receptor beta chains from one sample in a study of cytomegalovirus exposure and HLA in healthy donors. Profiling relied on immunoSEQ multiplex PCR, and the TCRdb table lists in-frame clones only, not all of them. The sample includes about 100,000 clones, around 80% of them seen just once. The sequenced sample consisted of PBMCs. The receptors were sampled from an older woman in good health and CMV-seronegative. Both conserved end residues are part of each CDR3. Size is stated for part of the rows, as once, few or many counts, or as a class when the clone is expanded.

11	NA	TRBV20-1	CSAAGQKEQYF
15	NA	TRBV5-1	CASSLDGGPPYEQYF
12	NA	TRBV29-1	CSTSTGNTEAFF
13	NA	TRBV15	CATSRQSQETQYF
15	NA	TRBV6-5	CASSYSGGASDGYTF
13	few	TRBV9	CASSPRGNYEQYF
16	once	TRBV6-1	CASSVRQGMRRYGYTF
13	NA	TRBV27	CASTDSTGYEQYF
16	NA	TRBV4-3	CASSQVAFTSSYEQYF
13	NA	TRBV19	CASRTLGDTEAFF
14	NA	TRBV30	CAWSPRTGWGTQYF
13	NA	TRBV6-1	CASSAAGAYGYTF
16	few	TRBV19	CASSIEAAFSGNTIYF
16	NA	TRBV5-8	CASTKLGTGIGETQYF
16	NA	TRBV9	CASSVETGQGTDTQYF
14	NA	TRBV7-2	CASSLWRNQETQYF
15	few	TRBV7-9	CASSPYPTGRTEAFF
15	NA	TRBV19	CASSRTGGSYNEQFF
14	NA	TRBV7-2	CASTDRGKGHGYTF
15	NA	TRBV18	CASSPTGDSNQPQHF
19	NA	TRBV4-1	CASSQDREAGDLSYNEQFF
14	NA	TRBV6-1	CASRSGGVNDEQFF
15	few	TRBV28	CASSLGQAYNYGYTF
15	once	TRBV7-2	CASSSAFGVNEKLFF
13	NA	TRBV7-7	CASSLGQQETQYF
13	NA	TRBV10-1	CASSDWTSGEQFF
15	NA	TRBV4-3	CASSQGQGAWDGYTF
13	NA	TRBV5-6	CASSLAGTYEQYF
16	NA	TRBV11-2	CASSLDVAALGGTQYF
16	few	TRBV12-5	CASGRTSSGDYNEQFF
15	NA	TRBV29-1	CSVEGGDIKNYGYTF
13	once	TRBV7-2	CASSINSNQPQHF
14	NA	TRBV6-5	CATESGVDYNEQFF
14	NA	TRBV5-1	CASSLQRENSPLHF
11	NA	TRBV28	CASSPRDTQYF
14	NA	TRBV19	CASIPRGSGQPQHF
12	NA	TRBV19	CASSMPRYEQYF
15	NA	TRBV7-2	CASSSTPGGWETQYF
11	NA	TRBV6-6	CASSPLYEQYF
15	NA	TRBV29-1	CSVDPSGSRYNEQFF
14	NA	TRBV19	CASYDGQGWAEAFF
16	NA	TRBV4-3	CASSQTEREGGETQYF
11	NA	TRBV2	CANRTGDGYTF
15	few	TRBV19	CASSTPGKSSYEQYF
14	few	TRBV30	CAWSADRLQETQYF
16	NA	TRBV4-3	CASSATGGPTHYGYTF
15	NA	TRBV6-6	CASSYPAGGLNEQFF
15	NA	TRBV2	CASSEEGQGRYEQYF
16	NA	TRBV5-1	CASSYPLAGAYNEQFF
16	NA	TRBV19	CASSPFSGGDYNEQFF
17	NA	TRBV4-3	CASSQVGTGDSNQPQHF
15	NA	TRBV19	CASTARGSGAETQYF
12	NA	TRBV10-2	CASSHRGDEQYF
15	NA	TRBV5-8	CASSIGTGAANVLTF
15	NA	TRBV5-6	CASSSQISITGELFF
13	once	TRBV5-4	CASSGTVNTEAFF
14	NA	TRBV30	CAWSPGLADNEQFF